The clone carrying this T cell receptor (beta chain) turned up a few times. Its target is unknown. The V gene's germline CDR1 is LGHDT and CDR2 YNNKEL (reference sequence). Trimming took 3 bases from V and 6 from J; bases not matched to a gene: 7. CDR3 length equals 15 residues. These data come from a study of blood T cells in healthy people across ages. Study-wide points: Long-lived and aged donors differed, with more naive CD4+ cells and higher diversity in the long-lived. Older age went with lower TCR beta diversity per million T cells, in a roughly linear way. Diversity figures derived from one million T cells were judged to underestimate the true value. The lack of PBMC sorting stopped any conclusive naive versus antigen-experienced comparison.

Using a J-beta primer mix together with a sample-barcoded 5' primer, a second PCR was run for roughly 7 to 12 cycles. TCRdb fed the 5' RACE reads into MiXCR, producing one record per CDR3 protein. The sample lists about 1.6 million distinct CDR3 sequences; about 31% were seen once. The chain is built from TRBV3-1 and TRBJ2-3; 9 nucleotides line up with TRBD2. Material for sequencing was blood. The TCR comes from a woman in her thirties in good health. The CDR3 nucleotides are TGTGCCAGCAGCCATGGACTAGCGTTCACCGATACGCAGTATTTT. Its protein is CASSHGLAFTDTQYF.